Listed below are T cell receptor beta chains from one sample, sequenced in a study of T cell responses to AZD1222 COVID-19 vaccine. Only in-frame clones appear in the TCRdb table, and some are missing; sequencing was by immunoSEQ multiplex PCR. In the table there are tens of thousands of clones, approximately 90% of which are singletons. This specimen was peripheral blood, taken 28 days after the second AZD1222 dose. These receptors were collected from an adult who received the AZD1222 COVID-19 vaccine. Both conserved end residues are trimmed from each CDR3. The order of the fields is V gene, D gene, clone size, CDR3 protein. D genes are given only for firm matches. The size of a clone is reported for some rows only, either as once, few or many, or as a class for expanded clones.

>TRBV10-1|.|.
ASSELLAGETEQF
>TRBV3-1/TRBV3-2|.|.
ASSSRSDEQF
>TRBV12-3/TRBV12-4|.|once
ASTTSGLEGYT
>TRBV12-3/TRBV12-4|.|.
ASSEGFSVEQY
>TRBV5-1|.|.
ASSLGGTRQIYGYT
>TRBV5-1|TRBD2|once
ASSLGRGEVSDTQY
>TRBV5-1|.|.
ASRIIEGNIGELF
>TRBV24-1|.|.
ATSDPLDPIPYEQY
>TRBV7-9|.|.
ASSPPGLRYEQF
>TRBV20-1|.|.
SASRASDTQY
>TRBV18|.|.
ASSPGRGNEKLF
>TRBV9|.|.
ASSLGWGSHEQY
>TRBV19|.|few
ASEALGLTEAF
>TRBV19|TRBD1|.
ASNKGTDWVRGQNIQY